This TCR beta chain came from a study of cytomegalovirus exposure and HLA in healthy donors. This CDR3 has 12 amino acids. Looked up from germline, CDR1 is MGHDK and CDR2 is SYGVNS. V lost 8 bases to trimming and J lost 4 bases; unmatched junction nucleotides: 1. With respect to this clone: Its antigen is undetermined.

The study, taken as a whole, reports: The study carried out a later analysis of TCR beta sequences. It associated approximately 15,000 of them with specific HLA alleles at a false discovery rate of 0.05. Trimming of TCR beta V- and J-genes showed a link, identified in a later analysis, to a missense DCLRE1C variant.

With 60 Vbeta and 13 Jbeta primers, the PCR was carried out. This table comes from immunoSEQ multiplex PCR, and its TCRdb copy is limited to in-frame clones, with some not included. This repertoire shows 100,000 to 140,000 clones, 77% found once; its top ten account for approximately 4.2%. The chain has TRBV25-1 and TRBJ1-1; 10 positions match TRBD1. The specimen sequenced was PBMCs. The receptor was derived from a male donor in good health and CMV-seronegative. The CDR3 nucleotides are TGTGCCAGCGGGGACAGGGGCACTGAAGCTTTCTTT. Protein product: CASGDRGTEAFF.